These 10 T cell receptor beta chains came from one sample sequenced in a study of T cells after yellow fever vaccination. TCRdb reprocessed the 5' RACE reads with MiXCR, giving one entry per CDR3 protein. The sample has some 350,000 distinct CDR3 sequences; 3% to 4.5% are singletons. The source was PBMCs, collected 5 days after the yellow fever booster vaccination. All receptors come from a man aged 18-30 years who received the YFV17D yellow fever vaccine.

This clonotype was detected a few times. V usage is TRBV4-1 and J usage is TRBJ2-4, with D hard to call. Germline CDR1 is MGHRA and CDR2 is YSYEKL. This CDR3 region has 16 residues. Trimming pared 1 base from V and 1 base from J, leaving 11 bases between. The CDR3 here is CASSQGGAVAKNIQYF. The DNA for the CDR3 is TGCGCCAGCAGCCAAGGAGGCGCCGTGGCCAAAAACATTCAGTACTTC.

This chain uses TRBV27 with TRBJ1-5; 9 bases match TRBD1. The CDR3 has 15 amino acids. Germline V CDR1 and CDR2: MNHEY, SMNVEV (reference sequence). The J segment lost 7 bases and the V segment lost 2 bases, leaving 6 bases of the junction unmatched. The CDR3 coding sequence is TGTGCCAGCAGTTTACAGGGGGACAGGGTCCAGCCCCAGCATTTT. This gives the protein CASSLQGDRVQPQHF.

This clonotype was seen a few times. The CDR3 coding sequence is TGTGCCAGCAGCTTGGACTTCGCGAACACCGGGGAGCTGTTTTTT. It codes for CASSLDFANTGELFF. The chain links TRBV5-4 to TRBJ2-2; no clear D gene. This CDR3 comprises 15 residues. V was pared by 0 bases and J by 0 bases, with 6 bases between. CDR1 is SGHNT, CDR2 YYREEE, per germline (reference sequence).

This clonotype came up many times. The V call is TRBV7-2, the J call TRBJ2-5; unclear D gene. Germline lookup yields CDR1 SGHTA and CDR2 FQGNSA. The V and J ends lost 5 bases and 7 bases respectively, with 20 bases between them. The CDR3 runs to 15 residues. CDR3 sequence: CASSLDLFGEGTQYF. The CDR3 DNA sequence: TGTGCCAGCAGCCTGGACCTGTTTGGGGAAGGGACCCAGTACTTC.

In this sample, this clonotype turned up a few times. J is TRBJ1-1 and V is TRBV5-4, with TRBD1 as a possible D gene (5 bases). V was pared by 5 bases and J by 6 bases, with 17 bases between. Germline CDR1 SGHNT, CDR2 YYREEE (reference sequence). This CDR3 contains 14 residues. Here the CDR3 reads CASSPLRGQPEAFF. The CDR3 nucleotides are TGTGCCAGCAGTCCCCTTAGGGGCCAGCCTGAAGCTTTCTTT.

This clonotype was seen many times. The chain uses TRBV5-1 and TRBJ2-7; weak D call: TRBD1 (6 bases). The CDR3 length is 15 residues. V was cut by 0 bases and J by 0 bases, with 10 bases left in between. Germline CDR1 reads SGHRS; CDR2 reads YFSETQ. CDR3 DNA sequence: TGCGCCAGCAGCTTGGGGACAGCAAGCTCCTACGAGCAGTACTTC. Its protein product is CASSLGTASSYEQYF.

V usage is TRBV30 and J usage is TRBJ2-5, with D maybe TRBD1 (5 bases). CDR1 is GTSNPN and CDR2 is SVGIG in the germline V gene (reference sequence). V lost 3 bases and J lost 2, with 10 bases in between. This CDR3 spans 13 amino acids. For the CDR3, the DNA is TGTGCCTGGAGGACAGCCCATCAAGAGACCCAGTACTTC. It translates to CAWRTAHQETQYF.

The CDR3 sequence is CASSQLREGDTQYF. In DNA form, the CDR3 reads TGTGCCAGCAGCCAACTCCGAGAGGGAGATACGCAGTATTTT. The rearrangement joins TRBV7-9 to TRBJ2-3, with a weak D call TRBD2 (5 bases). CDR3 length: 14 amino acids. Trimming left V 5 bases short and J 5 bases short, with 14 bases between. Germline V lookup: CDR1 SEHNR, CDR2 FQNEAQ (reference sequence).

The chain has TRBV6-1 and TRBJ1-5; D gene uncertain. Germline-derived CDR1 and CDR2 are MNHNS and SASEGT. V was pared by 0 bases and J by 7 bases, with 16 bases between. The CDR3 spans 16 residues. The CDR3 loop reads CASSEALPTPWQPQHF. The CDR3 bases are TGTGCCAGCAGTGAAGCATTGCCGACCCCATGGCAGCCCCAGCATTTT.

This clonotype turned up a few times. This chain uses TRBV19 with TRBJ2-4; D perhaps matches TRBD2 (5 bases). V lost 6 bases and J lost 8, with 8 bases in between. The CDR3 extends over 11 amino acids. Looked up from germline, CDR1 is LNHDA and CDR2 is SQIVND (reference sequence). The chain's CDR3 is CASSPGDIQYF. The CDR3 region has the DNA TGTGCCAGTAGCCCCGGGGACATTCAGTACTTC.